The 28 T cell receptor beta chains below were found in one sample sequenced in a study of blood T cell repertoires in COVID-19. Only in-frame clones appear in the TCRdb table, and some are missing; sequencing was by immunoSEQ multiplex PCR. The table lists about 110,000 clones, about 80% of them singletons, with 11% to 15% in the top ten. The sequenced sample was peripheral blood. These TCRs come from a woman aged 60-70 years with acute or convalescent COVID-19.

The chain employs TRBV28 and TRBJ1-2; 8 nucleotides match TRBD1. Per the germline V gene, CDR1 is MDHEN and CDR2 is SYDVKM. The V gene end was trimmed by 5 bases and the J gene end by 3 bases; junction bases not matched to a gene: 8. This CDR3 spans 15 amino acids. The CDR3 sequence: CASSENRGGYYGYTF. CDR3 coding DNA: TGTGCCAGCAGTGAAAACAGGGGGGGATACTATGGCTACACCTTC.

V usage is TRBV30 and J usage is TRBJ1-2, with a weak D call TRBD1 (5 bases). CDR1 and CDR2 (germline): GTSNPN, SVGIG (reference sequence). The CDR3 runs to 14 residues. The V gene lost 0 bases and the J gene lost 8 bases, with 16 bases spanning the gap. The CDR3 protein is CAWSVLVGRAGYTF. The DNA for the CDR3 is TGTGCCTGGAGTGTTTTGGTTGGCAGGGCGGGCTACACCTTC.

V is TRBV2 and J is TRBJ1-5, with a tentative D call TRBD1 (5 bases). This CDR3 region has 17 residues. Trimming left V 7 bases short and J 0 bases short, with 19 bases between. Germline V lookup: CDR1 SNHLY, CDR2 FYNNEI. CDR3 sequence (DNA): TGTGCCAGCACCGACCGCTACACCCAGGGTAGCAATCAGCCCCAGCATTTT. Translating gives CASTDRYTQGSNQPQHF.

The sample holds one count of this clone. The rearrangement joins TRBV2 to TRBJ1-2; 7 bases fit TRBD1. This CDR3 region has 14 residues. Germline assignment: CDR1 SNHLY and CDR2 FYNNEI. V was clipped by 4 bases and J by 0 bases; unmatched bases: 2. This CDR3 reads CASSGDSPNYGYTF. The DNA for the CDR3 is TGTGCCAGCAGTGGGGACAGTCCTAACTATGGCTACACCTTC. The whole variable domain, filled in from reference TRBV2 and TRBJ1-2, reads EPEVTQTPSHQVTQMGQEVILRCVPISNHLYFYWYRQILGQKVEFLVSFYNNEISEKSEIFDDQFSVERPDGSNFTLKIRSTKLEDSAMYFCASSGDSPNYGYTFGSGTRLTVV.

This clone was recorded only once. This chain uses TRBV30 with TRBJ1-4; perhaps TRBD1 as D (6 bases). The CDR3 extends over 19 amino acids. Germline values: CDR1 GTSNPN, CDR2 SVGIG (reference sequence). Trimming left V 3 bases short and J 7 bases short, with 30 bases between. The CDR3 DNA reads TGTGCCTGGAGCCCCACCTCCGGGAGGGCCCGGGGGCTTAGTGAAAAACTGTTTTTT. Amino acid sequence: CAWSPTSGRARGLSEKLFF.

The V gene is TRBV5-1, the J gene TRBJ2-1; D is perhaps TRBD2 (6 bases). Germline loops: CDR1 SGHRS, CDR2 YFSETQ. The CDR3 runs to 15 residues. Trimming took off 1 base at V and 7 bases at J, with 15 bases between the two ends. In DNA, the CDR3 is TGCGCCAGCAGCTTGTTCTTAACGGGGGATAATGAGCAGTTCTTC. Protein sequence: CASSLFLTGDNEQFF. The complete variable domain, with remaining parts taken from reference TRBV5-1 and TRBJ2-1, reads KAGVTQTPRYLIKTRGQQVTLSCSPISGHRSVSWYQQTPGQGLQFLFEYFSETQRNKGNFPGRFSGRQFSNSRSEMNVSTLELGDSALYLCASSLFLTGDNEQFFGPGTRLTVL.

V usage is TRBV11-3 and J usage is TRBJ2-1, with 9 bases that match TRBD1. CDR3 length: 15 residues. CDR1 SGHNT and CDR2 YENEEA come from the germline V gene. The junction had 10 bases not matched to a gene; V was cut back by 5 bases and J by 8 bases. CDR3 sequence: CASSGLGQGRDEQFF. In DNA form, the CDR3 reads TGTGCCAGCAGCGGCTTGGGACAGGGCAGGGATGAGCAGTTCTTC. Supplemented by reference TRBV11-3 and TRBJ2-1, the full variable domain reads EAGVVQSPRYKIIEKKQPVAFWCNPISGHNTLYWYLQNLGQGPELLIRYENEEAVDDSQLPKDRFSAERLKGVDSTLKIQPAELGDSAVYLCASSGLGQGRDEQFFGPGTRLTVL.

J is TRBJ2-5 and V is TRBV3-1 (or the pseudogene TRBV3-2); D is possibly TRBD1 (7 bases). This CDR3 is 16 amino acids long. Trimming pared 2 bases from V and 1 base from J, leaving 14 bases between. In germline, CDR1 is LGHDT, CDR2 YNNKEL (reference sequence). CDR3 residues: CASSQHAGTAQETQYF. CDR3 DNA sequence: TGTGCCAGCAGCCAACACGCGGGGACAGCCCAAGAGACCCAGTACTTC.

Written as DNA, the CDR3 is TGTGCCAGCAGTCTGCGGGGTTCAGATACGCAGTATTTT. This codes for CASSLRGSDTQYF. This chain connects TRBV3-1 (or the pseudogene TRBV3-2) to TRBJ2-3; maybe TRBD2 (6 bases). The V gene lost 6 bases and the J gene lost 4 bases, with 11 bases spanning the gap. Germline lookup yields CDR1 LGHDT and CDR2 YNNKEL (reference sequence). CDR3 length equals 13 residues.

This clone was recorded only once. This chain links TRBV5-1 with TRBJ1-1; 11 bases map to TRBD1. Trimming took 3 bases from V and 4 from J; bases not matched to a gene: 5. CDR1 and CDR2 (germline): SGHRS, YFSETQ. The length of the CDR3 is 15 residues. In DNA, the CDR3 is TGCGCCAGCAGCTCCACCGGGACAGGGGGCACTGAAGCTTTCTTT. Its translation: CASSSTGTGGTEAFF. Full variable domain (rest looked up from reference TRBV5-1 and TRBJ1-1): KAGVTQTPRYLIKTRGQQVTLSCSPISGHRSVSWYQQTPGQGLQFLFEYFSETQRNKGNFPGRFSGRQFSNSRSEMNVSTLELGDSALYLCASSSTGTGGTEAFFGQGTRLTVV.

The rearrangement links TRBV19 to TRBJ1-5; 7 positions agree with TRBD1. The CDR3 consists of 14 residues. After removal of 5 bases from V and 5 bases from J, the junction contained 6 bases not matched to a gene. Germline V gene data show CDR1 as LNHDA and CDR2 as SQIVND (reference sequence). CDR3 loop: CASSFGQVDQPQHF. DNA for the CDR3: TGTGCCAGTAGTTTCGGACAGGTTGATCAGCCCCAGCATTTT.

The V gene is TRBV7-9, the J gene TRBJ2-1; TRBD2 aligns across 14 bases. The CDR3 extends over 19 amino acids. V was clipped by 4 bases and J by 3 bases; unmatched bases: 11. Germline CDR1 reads SEHNR; CDR2 reads FQNEAQ (reference sequence). The CDR3 sequence: CASSSPGLAGVSYYNEQFF. CDR3 nucleotide sequence: TGTGCCAGCAGCTCTCCGGGACTAGCGGGGGTATCGTACTACAATGAGCAGTTCTTC.

V is TRBV7-3 and J is TRBJ2-5; TRBD2 agrees at 7 bases. CDR3 size: 15 residues. With V trimmed by 3 bases and J by 8 bases, 12 bases remained unmatched. Germline V CDR1 and CDR2: SGHTA, FQGTGA. CDR3 region: CASSFAGDPQETQYF. CDR3 DNA: TGTGCCAGCAGCTTCGCGGGAGACCCACAGGAAACCCAGTACTTC.

The J gene is TRBJ1-2, the V gene TRBV12-3 or TRBV12-4; TRBD1 aligns across 8 bases. The J segment lost 2 bases and the V segment lost 6 bases, leaving 2 bases of the junction unmatched. The CDR3 has 13 amino acids. The CDR3 sequence: CASRRQGNYGYTF. DNA of the CDR3: TGTGCCAGCAGGAGACAGGGGAACTATGGCTACACCTTC.

The V and J genes are TRBV7-2 and TRBJ2-1; 14 bases match TRBD2. CDR1 SGHTA and CDR2 FQGNSA come from the germline V gene. Trimming took 4 bases from V and 4 from J; bases not matched to a gene: 6. The CDR3 covers 17 residues. This chain's CDR3 is CASSSGTSGGYYNEQFF. As DNA, the CDR3 is TGTGCCAGCAGCTCGGGGACTAGCGGGGGTTATTACAATGAGCAGTTCTTC.

This chain connects TRBV30 to TRBJ1-4; maybe TRBD1 (5 bases). V dropped 3 bases and J dropped 8 bases, with 16 bases sitting between them. The CDR3 has 14 residues. Germline-derived CDR1 and CDR2 are GTSNPN and SVGIG (reference sequence). The CDR3 DNA sequence: TGTGCCTGGAGATATTCCGGGACTGGCGAAAAACTGTTTTTT. As protein: CAWRYSGTGEKLFF.

The chain joins TRBV28 to TRBJ2-1; TRBD2 is a possible D gene (5 bases). From germline, CDR1 is MDHEN and CDR2 SYDVKM. The CDR3 spans 14 residues. V was pared by 5 bases and J by 9 bases, with 17 bases between. CDR3 nucleotide sequence: TGTGCCAGCAGTCCCCACCAGGACGCGGGTGAGCAGTTCTTC. Translation gives CASSPHQDAGEQFF.

This sequence joins TRBV5-1 and TRBJ2-1; TRBD2 aligns across 10 bases. The V and J ends lost 3 bases and 5 bases, in that order; junction bases with no gene match: 5. Germline CDR1 reads SGHRS; CDR2 reads YFSETQ. This CDR3 contains 15 residues. DNA of the CDR3: TGCGCCAGCAGCTCTACTAGCGGGGCCAACAATGAGCAGTTCTTC. It translates to CASSSTSGANNEQFF.

The chain is built from TRBV5-1 and TRBJ1-2; D call uncertain. Trimming took off 0 bases at V and 2 bases at J, with 11 bases between the two ends. In germline, CDR1 is SGHRS, CDR2 YFSETQ. The CDR3 has 15 residues. The CDR3 DNA follows: TGCGCCAGCAGCTTGGACAGACCTCTGAACTATGGCTACACCTTC. This translates into CASSLDRPLNYGYTF.

The chain joins TRBV2 to TRBJ1-4, with 8 positions matching TRBD1. The junction had 8 bases not matched to a gene; V was cut back by 6 bases and J by 2 bases. The CDR3 has 16 residues. CDR1 SNHLY and CDR2 FYNNEI come from the germline V gene. CDR3 protein: CASRRNRGTTNEKLFF. Here the CDR3 DNA reads TGTGCCAGCAGGCGCAACAGGGGGACGACTAATGAAAAACTGTTTTTT.

The chain employs TRBV15 and TRBJ1-2; D uncertain. The CDR3 contains 13 residues. Trimming removed 0 bases from V and 6 bases from J, with 8 bases in between. The germline V gene has CDR1 LNHNV and CDR2 YYDKDF (reference sequence). CDR3 nucleotide sequence: TGTGCCACCAGCAGAGATGGAGGGAATGGCTACACCTTC. Residues: CATSRDGGNGYTF.

V and J are TRBV9 and TRBJ2-3, with 11 bases that match TRBD2. J gave up 5 bases and V 3 bases, and 2 bases lay outside the gene matches. The CDR3 loop spans 14 amino acids. The V gene's germline CDR1 is SGDLS and CDR2 YYNGEE. The chain's CDR3 is CASSGGLAGDTQYF. The CDR3 coding sequence is TGTGCCAGCAGCGGAGGACTAGCGGGAGATACGCAGTATTTT.

The rearrangement joins TRBV5-1 to TRBJ2-7; D not resolved. CDR1 and CDR2 (germline): SGHRS, YFSETQ. The CDR3 is 14 residues long. With 0 bases removed from V and 2 bases from J, the gap between germline ends came to 9 bases. As DNA, the CDR3 is TGCGCCAGCAGCTTGGCAGGTGAGCCCTACGAGCAGTACTTC. Protein: CASSLAGEPYEQYF.

The rearrangement joins TRBV2 to TRBJ1-2; 7 positions agree with TRBD1. The CDR3 runs 13 residues. Germline V gives CDR1 SNHLY, CDR2 FYNNEI. The CDR3 spells CAGGQRANYGYTF. The DNA for the CDR3 is TGTGCAGGGGGCCAGCGAGCTAACTATGGCTACACCTTC.

The chain recombines TRBV30 with TRBJ2-1; 10 bases are shared with TRBD2. Germline V gives CDR1 GTSNPN, CDR2 SVGIG (reference sequence). The J segment lost 2 bases and the V segment lost 5 bases, leaving 3 bases of the junction unmatched. This CDR3 is 14 amino acids long. CDR3 residues: CAWAGLAAYNEQFF. The CDR3 DNA is TGTGCCTGGGCCGGACTAGCGGCCTACAATGAGCAGTTCTTC.

The rearrangement joins TRBV28 to TRBJ1-4, with D perhaps TRBD1 (6 bases). This CDR3 has 14 amino acids. Germline V gives CDR1 MDHEN, CDR2 SYDVKM. V lost 10 bases and J lost 4, with 16 bases in between. CDR3 DNA: TGTGCCACCGGAGGCAGGGGCCTTAATGAAAAACTGTTTTTT. This encodes CATGGRGLNEKLFF.

This chain joins TRBV30 and TRBJ1-4, with D perhaps TRBD1 (5 bases). This CDR3 has 13 amino acids. Trimming pared 5 bases from V and 7 bases from J, leaving 14 bases between. Looked up from germline, CDR1 is GTSNPN and CDR2 is SVGIG (reference sequence). The CDR3 loop reads CAWGQGSSEKLFF. The DNA for the CDR3 is TGTGCCTGGGGGCAGGGATCAAGTGAAAAACTGTTTTTT.

The CDR3 DNA reads TGTGCCAGCAGCCGAGGACAGTACGAGCAGTACTTC. It is translated as CASSRGQYEQYF. This rearrangement joins TRBV12-3 or TRBV12-4 to TRBJ2-7, with TRBD1 as a possible D gene (6 bases). Trimming took 6 bases from V and 4 from J, leaving 10 bases between them. This CDR3 contains 12 residues.